A selection of T cell receptor beta chains follows, all from one sample in a study of T cell responses to AZD1222 COVID-19 vaccine. The assay was immunoSEQ multiplex PCR, and TCRdb's table has in-frame clones only and misses some. The data contain around 84,000 clones, 80% to 90% of them singletons. The sample was peripheral blood, taken on day 0 of AZD1222 vaccination. The receptors originated from an adult in good health. Each CDR3 is given with its conserved first and last residue. The D gene is left open where the match is weak. The listing skips clone size in some rows; elsewhere it reads once, few, many or a size class.

TRBD1	TRBJ2-1	once	TRBV18	15	CASSPAGTVNNEQFF	TGTGCCAGCTCACCAGCCGGGACAGTAAACAATGAGCAGTTCTTC
-	TRBJ1-5	-	TRBV9	13	CASSVGSNQPQHF	TGTGCCAGCAGCGTAGGTAGCAATCAGCCCCAGCATTTT
-	TRBJ2-1	-	TRBV3-1/TRBV3-2	17	CASSQGEARSSYNEQFF	TGTGCCAGCAGCCAAGGGGAAGCCCGAAGCTCCTACAATGAGCAGTTCTTC
-	TRBJ1-4	few	TRBV7-9	16	CASSLVGGATNEKLFF	TGTGCCAGCAGCTTAGTAGGTGGTGCAACTAATGAAAAACTGTTTTTT
-	TRBJ2-7	-	TRBV5-1	13	CASSKQGGNEQYF	TGCGCCAGCAGCAAGCAGGGGGGCAACGAGCAGTACTTC
TRBD1	TRBJ2-5	-	TRBV11-1	16	CASSSGRGGVDETQYF	TGTGCCAGCAGCTCCGGCAGAGGGGGCGTTGATGAGACCCAGTACTTC
-	TRBJ2-2	-	TRBV9	15	CASSAMDGITGELFF	TGTGCCAGCAGCGCCATGGACGGGATCACCGGGGAGCTGTTTTTT
-	TRBJ1-4	-	TRBV15	15	CATSTDPGPNEKLFF	TGTGCCACCAGCACAGACCCGGGTCCTAATGAAAAACTGTTTTTT
TRBD2	TRBJ2-5	-	TRBV13	15	CASSSRLAGEETQYF	TGTGCCAGCAGCTCCAGACTAGCGGGGGAAGAGACCCAGTACTTC
-	TRBJ2-1	once	TRBV24-1	16	CATSDSGETGIDEQFF	TGTGCCACCAGTGATTCGGGGGAGACAGGGATCGATGAGCAGTTCTTC
TRBD1	TRBJ2-5	-	TRBV27	11	CASGQGETQYF	TGTGCCAGCGGACAGGGAGAGACCCAGTACTTC
TRBD1	TRBJ2-3	-	TRBV7-6	16	CASSLERDRGQDTQYF	TGTGCCAGCAGCTTAGAGAGGGACAGGGGTCAAGATACGCAGTATTTT
-	TRBJ1-1	-	TRBV7-2	17	CASSPSAQTLMNTEAFF	TGTGCCAGCAGCCCCTCGGCACAAACCCTTATGAACACTGAAGCTTTCTTT
-	TRBJ2-2	-	TRBV5-1	15	CASTFTDSNTGELFF	TGCGCCAGCACCTTCACTGACAGTAACACCGGGGAGCTGTTTTTT
-	TRBJ2-5	-	TRBV25-1	12	CASSPPAETQYF	TGTGCCAGCAGTCCCCCCGCCGAGACCCAGTACTTC
-	TRBJ1-1	-	TRBV18	15	CASFQGGGRNTEAFF	TGTGCCAGCTTCCAGGGTGGTGGAAGGAACACTGAAGCTTTCTTT
-	TRBJ2-5	-	TRBV5-1	15	CASSSQPQVGETQYF	TGCGCCAGCAGCTCCCAGCCACAGGTGGGAGAGACCCAGTACTTC
TRBD1	TRBJ1-1	-	TRBV3-1/TRBV3-2	14	CASSRSEGAPEAFF	TGTGCCAGCAGCCGAAGTGAGGGGGCCCCTGAAGCTTTCTTT
-	TRBJ2-7	-	TRBV10-2	12	CASSTGFGEQYF	TGCGCCAGCAGTACAGGTTTTGGAGAGCAGTACTTC
TRBD1	TRBJ2-6	-	TRBV7-2	18	CASSTYRDRGLRANVLTF	TGTGCCAGCAGCACCTACCGGGACAGGGGGCTGCGGGCCAACGTCCTGACTTTC
-	TRBJ2-7	once	TRBV21-1	16	CASSKGPGCGTYEQYF	TGTGCCAGTAGCAAAGGGCCAGGGTGCGGTACCTACGAGCAGTACTTC
-	TRBJ2-1	-	TRBV9	12	CASRGRGNEQFF	TGTGCCAGCAGGGGCCGGGGCAATGAGCAGTTCTTC
-	TRBJ2-7	-	TRBV7-2	13	CASSLTRSYEQYF	TGTGCCAGCAGCTTGACCCGCTCCTACGAGCAGTACTTC
-	TRBJ2-3	-	TRBV10-3	15	CAISESGTRGDTQYF	TGTGCCATCAGTGAGTCTGGGACCAGGGGAGATACGCAGTATTTT
TRBD2	TRBJ2-1	-	TRBV6-5	15	CASSYSGLGDDEQFF	TGTGCCAGCAGTTACTCGGGACTAGGTGACGATGAGCAGTTCTTC
-	TRBJ2-1	once	TRBV5-1	13	CASSFKTANEQFF	TGCGCCAGCAGCTTCAAAACAGCTAATGAGCAGTTCTTC
-	TRBJ1-5	once	TRBV27	15	CASSSLGRGDQPQHF	TGTGCCAGCAGTTCCCTCGGTCGGGGGGATCAGCCCCAGCATTTT
TRBD1	TRBJ1-1	once	TRBV28	12	CASRDTQGKSFF	TGTGCCAGCAGAGACACACAGGGGAAGTCTTTCTTT
-	TRBJ1-5	-	TRBV28	14	CAIREQGVNQPQHF	TGTGCCATTAGGGAGCAGGGAGTCAATCAGCCCCAGCATTTT
-	TRBJ1-6	-	TRBV6-6	15	CASTRTDSYNSPLHF	TGTGCCAGCACTCGAACTGACTCCTATAATTCACCCCTCCACTTT
-	TRBJ2-2	-	TRBV7-6	13	CASSLMAAGELFF	TGTGCCAGCAGCTTAATGGCGGCCGGGGAGCTGTTTTTT
-	TRBJ1-1	-	TRBV19	11	CASSMGPEAFF	TGTGCCAGTAGTATGGGACCTGAAGCTTTCTTT
TRBD2	TRBJ2-1	-	TRBV4-2	16	CASSRPGTTDRNEQFF	TGTGCCAGCAGCCGACCCGGGACTACGGATCGCAATGAGCAGTTCTTC
TRBD1	TRBJ1-4	-	TRBV2	14	CADRTGAGNEKLFF	TGTGCCGACCGCACAGGGGCTGGTAATGAAAAACTGTTTTTT
-	TRBJ1-2	-	TRBV7-2	13	CASSSPGAGGYTF	TGTGCCAGCAGCTCCCCGGGGGCGGGTGGCTACACCTTC
TRBD2	TRBJ2-3	-	TRBV24-1	18	CATSDRTSGTSPADTQYF	TGTGCCACCAGTGACCGGACTAGCGGGACCTCCCCCGCAGATACGCAGTATTTT
-	TRBJ2-4	-	TRBV19	14	CASSDDRAKNIQYF	TGTGCCAGTAGTGACGACAGGGCCAAAAACATTCAGTACTTC
-	TRBJ2-1	-	TRBV5-6	12	CASSLGGAKQFF	TGTGCCAGCAGCTTGGGGGGGGCCAAGCAGTTCTTC
-	TRBJ2-1	-	TRBV9	15	CASSIDLLSYNEQFF	TGTGCCAGCAGCATCGACCTCCTCTCCTACAATGAGCAGTTCTTC
TRBD2	TRBJ2-3	-	TRBV6-5	15	CASSSGLGRTDTQYF	TGTGCCAGCAGTTCCGGACTAGGTCGAACAGATACGCAGTATTTT
TRBD1	TRBJ1-1	few	TRBV5-6	15	CASSLYGQGITEAFF	TGTGCCAGCAGCTTGTATGGACAGGGGATTACTGAAGCTTTCTTT
TRBD1	TRBJ1-1	once	TRBV28	13	CASTITGGTEAFF	TGTGCCAGCACTATAACAGGGGGCACTGAAGCTTTCTTT
-	TRBJ2-3	-	TRBV3-1/TRBV3-2	17	CASSQDPSGQSTDTQYF	TGTGCCAGCAGCCAAGATCCCAGCGGGCAGAGCACAGATACGCAGTATTTT
-	TRBJ2-7	-	TRBV1	16	CTSSPNGKPASYEQYF	TGCACCAGCAGCCCCAATGGAAAGCCTGCCTCCTACGAGCAGTACTTC
-	TRBJ2-3	-	TRBV28	14	CASSLLLATDTQYF	TGTGCCAGCAGTTTATTACTAGCCACAGATACGCAGTATTTT
TRBD1	TRBJ1-5	-	TRBV5-8	15	CASSYEDRGLQPQHF	TGTGCCAGCAGCTATGAGGACAGGGGGCTTCAGCCCCAGCATTTT
-	TRBJ2-1	-	TRBV28	17	CASSPILRRYSYNEQFF	TGTGCCAGCAGCCCTATCTTAAGACGGTACTCCTACAATGAGCAGTTCTTC
-	TRBJ2-1	-	TRBV19	16	CASSIGREPPYNEQFF	TGTGCCAGTAGCATTGGCCGGGAGCCCCCCTACAATGAGCAGTTCTTC
-	TRBJ2-5	-	TRBV18	14	CASSPGSSQETQYF	TGTGCCAGCTCACCGGGGTCCTCTCAAGAGACCCAGTACTTC
-	TRBJ2-5	-	TRBV3-1/TRBV3-2	13	CASSRDPWETQYF	TGTGCCAGCAGCCGGGACCCCTGGGAGACCCAGTACTTC
TRBD1	TRBJ2-7	-	TRBV6-2/TRBV6-3	14	CASSNGQGAGEQYF	TGTGCCAGCAGTAACGGACAGGGGGCGGGCGAGCAGTACTTC
-	TRBJ1-2	-	TRBV2	15	CASSVMGRPNYGYTF	TGTGCCAGCAGTGTAATGGGGAGGCCTAACTATGGCTACACCTTC